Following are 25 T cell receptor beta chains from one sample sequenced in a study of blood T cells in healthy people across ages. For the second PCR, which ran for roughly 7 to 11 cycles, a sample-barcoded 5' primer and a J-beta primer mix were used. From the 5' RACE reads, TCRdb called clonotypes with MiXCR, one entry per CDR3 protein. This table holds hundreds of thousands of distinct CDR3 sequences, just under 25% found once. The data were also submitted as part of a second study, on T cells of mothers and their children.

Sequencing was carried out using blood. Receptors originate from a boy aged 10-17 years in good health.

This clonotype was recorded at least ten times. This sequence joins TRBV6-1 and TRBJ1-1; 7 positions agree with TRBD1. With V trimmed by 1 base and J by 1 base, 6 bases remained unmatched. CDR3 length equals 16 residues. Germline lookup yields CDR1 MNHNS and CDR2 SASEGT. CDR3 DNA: TGTGCCAGCAGTGAAGTTACGACAGGGCGGAACACTGAAGCTTTCTTT. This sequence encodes CASSEVTTGRNTEAFF.

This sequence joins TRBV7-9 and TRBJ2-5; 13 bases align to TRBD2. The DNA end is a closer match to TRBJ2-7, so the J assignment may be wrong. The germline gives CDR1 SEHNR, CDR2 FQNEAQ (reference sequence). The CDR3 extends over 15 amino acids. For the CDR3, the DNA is TGTGCCAGCAGCTCCCCCGGGACTAGCGGGAACGAGCAGTACTTC. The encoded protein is CASSSPGTSGNEQYF.

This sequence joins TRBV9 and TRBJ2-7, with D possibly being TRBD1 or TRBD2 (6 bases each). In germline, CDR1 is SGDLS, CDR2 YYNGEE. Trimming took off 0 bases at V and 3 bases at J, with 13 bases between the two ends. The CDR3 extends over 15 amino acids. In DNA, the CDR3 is TGTGCCAGCAGCGTAGCGGGGGCCCCTGACTACGAGCAGTACTTC. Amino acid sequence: CASSVAGAPDYEQYF.

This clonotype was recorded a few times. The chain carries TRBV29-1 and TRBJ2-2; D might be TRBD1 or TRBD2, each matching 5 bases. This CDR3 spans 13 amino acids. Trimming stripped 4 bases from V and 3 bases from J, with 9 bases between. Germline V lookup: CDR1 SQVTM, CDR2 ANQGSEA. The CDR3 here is CSVVQGDTGELFF. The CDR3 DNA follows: TGCAGCGTTGTTCAGGGAGACACCGGGGAGCTGTTTTTT.

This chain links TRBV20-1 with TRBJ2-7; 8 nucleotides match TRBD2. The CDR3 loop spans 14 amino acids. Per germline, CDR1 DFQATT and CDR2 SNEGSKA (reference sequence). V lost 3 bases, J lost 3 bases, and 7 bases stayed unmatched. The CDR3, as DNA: TGCAGTGCTAGCCCGTGGCTAGCGGGCTACGAGCAGTACTTC. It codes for CSASPWLAGYEQYF.

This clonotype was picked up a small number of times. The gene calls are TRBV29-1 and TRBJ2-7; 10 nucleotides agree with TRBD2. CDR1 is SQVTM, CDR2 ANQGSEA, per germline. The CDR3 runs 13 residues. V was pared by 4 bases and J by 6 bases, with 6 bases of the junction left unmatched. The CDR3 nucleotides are TGCAGCGTTGTTAGCGCTAGCGGGGGCGAGCAGTACTTC. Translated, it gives CSVVSASGGEQYF.

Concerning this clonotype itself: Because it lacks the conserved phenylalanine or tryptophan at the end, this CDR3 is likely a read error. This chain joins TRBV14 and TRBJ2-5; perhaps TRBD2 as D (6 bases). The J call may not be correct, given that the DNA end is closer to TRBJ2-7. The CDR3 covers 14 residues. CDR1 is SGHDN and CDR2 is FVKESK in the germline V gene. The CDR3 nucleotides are TGTGCCAGCAGCTCGCGGGACCTACCTGGCGAGCAGTACCTC. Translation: CASSSRDLPGEQYL.

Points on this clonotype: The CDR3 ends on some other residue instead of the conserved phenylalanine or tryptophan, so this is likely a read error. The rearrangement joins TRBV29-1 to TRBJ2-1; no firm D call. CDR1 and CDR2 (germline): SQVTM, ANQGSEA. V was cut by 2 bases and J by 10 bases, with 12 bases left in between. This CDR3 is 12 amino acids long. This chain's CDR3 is CSVELMNPEQFL. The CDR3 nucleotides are TGCAGCGTTGAATTGATGAACCCGGAGCAGTTCCTC.

The CDR3 DNA is TGTGCCAGCAGCCAAGGTAACTTCCCTCCTGTTTGGCAGTACTTC. It encodes CASSQGNFPPVWQYF. V usage is TRBV3-1 and J usage is TRBJ2-5; D is unclear. V lost 1 base to trimming and J lost 11 bases, with 20 bases between them. Per germline, CDR1 LGHDT and CDR2 YNNKEL (reference sequence). This CDR3 has 15 amino acids.

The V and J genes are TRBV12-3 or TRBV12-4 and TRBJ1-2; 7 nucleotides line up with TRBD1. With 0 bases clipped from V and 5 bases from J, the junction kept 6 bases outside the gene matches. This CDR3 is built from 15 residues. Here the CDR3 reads CASSLARDSNYGYTF. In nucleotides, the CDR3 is TGTGCCAGCAGTTTAGCGAGGGACAGCAATTATGGCTACACCTTC.

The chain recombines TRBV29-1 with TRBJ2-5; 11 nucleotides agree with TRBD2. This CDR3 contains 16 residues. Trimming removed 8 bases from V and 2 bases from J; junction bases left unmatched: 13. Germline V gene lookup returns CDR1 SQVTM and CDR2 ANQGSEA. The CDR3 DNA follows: TGCAGCTATCTCCCCCCGGGACTAGCGGTACAAGAGACCCAGTACTTC. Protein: CSYLPPGLAVQETQYF.

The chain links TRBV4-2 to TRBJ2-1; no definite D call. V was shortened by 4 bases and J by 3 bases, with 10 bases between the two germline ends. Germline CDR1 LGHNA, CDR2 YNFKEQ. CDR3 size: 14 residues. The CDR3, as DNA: TGTGCCAGCAGCCGGGGTAAAGACTACAATGAGCAGTTCTTC. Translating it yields CASSRGKDYNEQFF.

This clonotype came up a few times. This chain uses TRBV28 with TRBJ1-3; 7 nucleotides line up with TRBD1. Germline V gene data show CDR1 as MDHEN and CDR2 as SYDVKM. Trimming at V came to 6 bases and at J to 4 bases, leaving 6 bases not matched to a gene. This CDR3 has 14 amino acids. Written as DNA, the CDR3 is TGTGCCAGCAGGACCGGGACAGACGGAAACACCATATATTTT. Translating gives CASRTGTDGNTIYF.

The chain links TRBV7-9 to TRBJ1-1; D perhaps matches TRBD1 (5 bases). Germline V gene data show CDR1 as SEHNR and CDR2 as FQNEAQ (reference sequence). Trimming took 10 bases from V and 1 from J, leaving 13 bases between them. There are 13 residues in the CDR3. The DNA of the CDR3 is TGTGCCACGTCGGAGGGGACGAACACTGAAGCTTTCTTT. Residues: CATSEGTNTEAFF. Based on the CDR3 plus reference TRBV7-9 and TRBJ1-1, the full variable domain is DTGVSQNPRHKITKRGQNVTFRCDPISEHNRLYWYRQTLGQGPEFLTYFQNEAQLEKSRLLSDRFSAERPKGSFSTLEIQRTEQGDSAMYLCATSEGTNTEAFFGQGTRLTVV.

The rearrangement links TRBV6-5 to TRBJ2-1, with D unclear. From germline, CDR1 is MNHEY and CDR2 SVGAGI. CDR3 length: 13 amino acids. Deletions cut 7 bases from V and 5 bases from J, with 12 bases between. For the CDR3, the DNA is TGTGCCAGCAAGGTAGCACACAACAATGAGCAGTTCTTC. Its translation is CASKVAHNNEQFF.

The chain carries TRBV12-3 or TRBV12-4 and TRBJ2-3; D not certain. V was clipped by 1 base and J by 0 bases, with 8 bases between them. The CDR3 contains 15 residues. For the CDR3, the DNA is TGTGCCAGCAGTTTAGTAGATGATAGCACAGATACGCAGTATTTT. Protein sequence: CASSLVDDSTDTQYF.

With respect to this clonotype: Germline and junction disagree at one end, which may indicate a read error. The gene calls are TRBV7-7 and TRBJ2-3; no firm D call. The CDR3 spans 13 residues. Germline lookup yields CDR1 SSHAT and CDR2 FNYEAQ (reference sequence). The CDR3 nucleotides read TGTGCTAGCAGTCCCTTGGGGTCCGGTACGCAGTATTTT. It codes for CASSPLGSGTQYF.

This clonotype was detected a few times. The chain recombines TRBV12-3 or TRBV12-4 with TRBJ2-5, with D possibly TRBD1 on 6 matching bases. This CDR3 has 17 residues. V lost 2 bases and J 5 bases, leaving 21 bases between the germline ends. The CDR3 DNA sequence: TGTGCCAGCAGTTTATTGGACCCAGGGGTCGGGTTGGAGACCCAGTACTTC. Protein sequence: CASSLLDPGVGLETQYF.

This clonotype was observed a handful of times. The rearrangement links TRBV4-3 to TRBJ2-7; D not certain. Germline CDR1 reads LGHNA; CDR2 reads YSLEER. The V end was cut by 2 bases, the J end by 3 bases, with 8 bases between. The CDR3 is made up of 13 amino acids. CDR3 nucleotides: TGCGCCAGCAGCCAATATCGTCACTACGAGCAGTACTTC. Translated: CASSQYRHYEQYF.

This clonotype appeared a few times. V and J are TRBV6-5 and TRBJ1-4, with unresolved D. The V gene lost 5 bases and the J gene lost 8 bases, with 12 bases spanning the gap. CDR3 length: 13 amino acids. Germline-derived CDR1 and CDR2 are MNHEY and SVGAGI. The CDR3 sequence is CASSRTVGEKLFF. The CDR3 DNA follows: TGTGCCAGCAGTAGGACGGTGGGGGAAAAACTGTTTTTT.

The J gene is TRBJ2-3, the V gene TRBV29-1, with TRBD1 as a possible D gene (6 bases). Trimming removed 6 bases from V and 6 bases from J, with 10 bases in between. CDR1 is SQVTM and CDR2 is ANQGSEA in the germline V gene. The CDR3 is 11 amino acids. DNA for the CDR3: TGCAGCGTGGGACAAGAGGATACGCAGTATTTT. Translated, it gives CSVGQEDTQYF.

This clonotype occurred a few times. Written as DNA, the CDR3 is TGTGCCAGCAGCCCCGCTAGCGGGAGGATAGATACGCAGTATTTT. Its protein is CASSPASGRIDTQYF. The V call is TRBV7-9, the J call TRBJ2-3; TRBD2 aligns across 11 bases. CDR3 size: 15 residues. Losses at the gene ends were 5 bases for V and 5 bases for J; bases not matched to a gene: 6. Germline CDR1 and CDR2: SEHNR and FQNEAQ (reference sequence).

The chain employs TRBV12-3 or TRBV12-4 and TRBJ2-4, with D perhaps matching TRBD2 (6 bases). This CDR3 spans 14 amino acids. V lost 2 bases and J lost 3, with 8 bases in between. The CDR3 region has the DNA TGTGCCAGCAGTTTACGGGGGAGCAAAAACATTCAGTACTTC. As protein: CASSLRGSKNIQYF.

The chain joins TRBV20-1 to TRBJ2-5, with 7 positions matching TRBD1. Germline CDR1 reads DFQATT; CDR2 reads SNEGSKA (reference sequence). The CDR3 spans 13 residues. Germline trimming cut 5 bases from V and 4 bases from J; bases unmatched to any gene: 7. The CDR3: CSALRTGRETQYF. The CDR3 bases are TGCAGTGCTCTGCGGACAGGCCGAGAGACCCAGTACTTC.

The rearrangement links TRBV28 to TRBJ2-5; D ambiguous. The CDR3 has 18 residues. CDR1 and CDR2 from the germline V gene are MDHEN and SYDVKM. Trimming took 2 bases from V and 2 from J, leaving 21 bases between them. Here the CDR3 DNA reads TGTGCCAGCAGTTTAGGTTATTCGGCTCCATTAGGACAAGAGACCCAGTACTTC. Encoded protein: CASSLGYSAPLGQETQYF.